The 27 T cell receptor beta chains below come from one sample, sequenced in a study of identifying expanded T cells in peripheral blood. Sequencing was performed with immunoSEQ multiplex PCR; in TCRdb, only in-frame clones are kept and a portion is missing. The repertoire holds more than 55,000 clones, around 87% seen once, with around 4.7% in the top ten. The material sequenced was blood. The source of these receptors is a person aged 18 to 75 in good health.

The CDR3 reads CASSILAGGLYNEQFF. The CDR3 nucleotides read TGTGCCAGTAGTATACTAGCGGGGGGGCTCTACAATGAGCAGTTCTTC. The chain employs TRBV19 and TRBJ2-1; 12 positions match TRBD2. Germline V gives CDR1 LNHDA, CDR2 SQIVND (reference sequence). The CDR3 loop spans 16 amino acids. V gave up 2 bases and J gave up 3 bases; unmatched junction bases: 2.

The V gene is TRBV1, the J gene TRBJ2-2; the D call of TRBD1 is as the table states it, not checked on the DNA. TRBV1 is a documented pseudogene. The length of the CDR3 is 15 residues. In nucleotides, the CDR3 is TGCACCAGCAGCCCGGGACAGGGGCGGGTCGGGGAGCTGTTTTTT. Translated: CTSSPGQGRVGELFF.

The chain is built from TRBV10-3 and TRBJ2-3; a possible D gene is TRBD1 (6 bases). The CDR3 runs 13 residues. Germline assignment: CDR1 ENHRY and CDR2 SYGVKD. Trimming removed 3 bases at V and 3 bases at J, with 7 bases between. The CDR3 sequence: CAISEQGTDTQYF. In DNA, the CDR3 is TGTGCCATCAGTGAACAGGGAACAGATACGCAGTATTTT.

The genes are TRBV7-2 and TRBJ2-2; 7 bases are shared with TRBD1. Germline V CDR1 and CDR2: SGHTA, FQGNSA. Trimming removed 4 bases from V and 7 bases from J; junction bases left unmatched: 3. The CDR3 sequence is 13 residues long. CDR3 protein: CASSYDRVGELFF. CDR3 sequence (DNA): TGTGCCAGCAGCTACGACAGGGTCGGGGAGCTGTTTTTT.

Only one count was recorded for this clone. V gene TRBV7-2 combines with J gene TRBJ2-7; TRBD1 agrees at 8 bases. V gave up 5 bases and J gave up 6 bases; unmatched junction bases: 12. This CDR3 spans 15 amino acids. The germline V gene has CDR1 SGHTA and CDR2 FQGNSA. CDR3 loop: CASSPSTGVRFEQYF. In DNA, the CDR3 is TGTGCCAGCAGCCCCTCGACAGGGGTTAGATTCGAGCAGTACTTC. Together with reference TRBV7-2 and TRBJ2-7, the CDR3 gives the full variable domain: GAGVSQSPSNKVTEKGKDVELRCDPISGHTALYWYRQSLGQGLEFLIYFQGNSAPDKSGLPSDRFSAERTGGSVSTLTIQRTQQEDSAVYLCASSPSTGVRFEQYFGPGTRLTVT.

This rearrangement joins TRBV2 to TRBJ2-6; D possibly matches TRBD1 or TRBD2 (5 bases each). CDR3 length: 17 amino acids. V was shortened by 3 bases and J by 2 bases, with 14 bases between the two germline ends. CDR1 is SNHLY, CDR2 FYNNEI, per germline. CDR3 residues: CASSDLASGPGANVLTF. The CDR3 bases are TGTGCCAGCAGTGATCTTGCTTCGGGACCTGGGGCCAACGTCCTGACTTTC.

The J gene is TRBJ2-7, the V gene TRBV5-1; D perhaps matches TRBD1 (6 bases). Trimming removed 4 bases from V and 3 bases from J, with 14 bases in between. Germline CDR1 and CDR2: SGHRS and YFSETQ. The CDR3 sequence is 14 residues long. The CDR3 bases are TGCGCCAGCAGCCCCTCTAACAGGGACTACGAGCAGTACTTC. Its protein is CASSPSNRDYEQYF.

The V call is TRBV7-6, the J call TRBJ2-5, with TRBD1 matching over 9 bases. The CDR3 sequence is 15 residues long. The V gene's germline CDR1 is SGHVS and CDR2 FNYEAQ. With V trimmed by 1 base and J by 2 bases, 2 bases remained unmatched. The CDR3, as DNA: TGTGCCAGCAGCTTAGGGGACAGGGTACAAGAGACCCAGTACTTC. It specifies CASSLGDRVQETQYF.

The chain joins TRBV5-1 to TRBJ2-1; D is uncertain. V was shortened by 0 bases and J by 0 bases, with 10 bases between the two germline ends. Germline CDR1 SGHRS, CDR2 YFSETQ. The CDR3 is 16 amino acids. The chain's CDR3 is CASSLEGPNSYNEQFF. The DNA of the CDR3 is TGCGCCAGCAGCTTGGAGGGCCCCAACTCCTACAATGAGCAGTTCTTC. The full variable domain, completed using reference TRBV5-1 and TRBJ2-1, is KAGVTQTPRYLIKTRGQQVTLSCSPISGHRSVSWYQQTPGQGLQFLFEYFSETQRNKGNFPGRFSGRQFSNSRSEMNVSTLELGDSALYLCASSLEGPNSYNEQFFGPGTRLTVL.

The rearrangement joins TRBV29-1 to TRBJ2-2; D might be TRBD2 (6 bases). V was clipped by 6 bases and J by 7 bases, with 12 bases between them. Germline V gene sequence: CDR1 SQVTM, CDR2 ANQGSEA. CDR3 length: 12 amino acids. CDR3 sequence: CSVVVSGGELFF. The CDR3, as DNA: TGCAGCGTAGTCGTTAGCGGCGGGGAGCTGTTTTTT.

The chain has TRBV6-6 and TRBJ2-1; 8 bases fit TRBD2. The V segment lost 2 bases and the J segment 6 bases; nucleotides outside the gene matches: 6. CDR3 length: 15 residues. Germline V gene lookup returns CDR1 MNHNY and CDR2 SVGAGI (reference sequence). CDR3: CASSYQAGGSNEQFF. For the CDR3, the DNA is TGTGCCAGCAGTTACCAGGCGGGGGGCAGCAATGAGCAGTTCTTC.

This chain joins TRBV11-1 and TRBJ1-1; D ambiguous. The germline V and J ends were trimmed by 6 bases and 0 bases, with 17 bases remaining between them. Germline V gene sequence: CDR1 SGHAT, CDR2 FQDESV (reference sequence). The CDR3 extends over 16 amino acids. The CDR3 here is CASRPTRRGVNTEAFF. The CDR3 DNA sequence: TGTGCCAGCAGACCTACAAGGCGCGGGGTGAACACTGAAGCTTTCTTT.

The chain joins TRBV4-1 to TRBJ2-5, with 9 positions matching TRBD1. The CDR3 extends over 14 amino acids. Germline lookup yields CDR1 MGHRA and CDR2 YSYEKL. V shed 4 bases and J 4 bases; nucleotides not matched to a gene: 4. The CDR3 region has the DNA TGCGCCAGCAGCCGGGGACAGGGTGGAGAGACCCAGTACTTC. Protein product: CASSRGQGGETQYF.

This clone was seen a handful of times. This sequence joins TRBV9 and TRBJ1-1; maybe TRBD1 (6 bases). The germline V gene has CDR1 SGDLS and CDR2 YYNGEE. The CDR3 extends over 15 amino acids. V lost 0 bases, J lost 2 bases, and 11 bases lay in between. CDR3 sequence reads: CASSVGTGLNTEAFF. Written as DNA, the CDR3 is TGTGCCAGCAGCGTAGGAACAGGGCTCAACACTGAAGCTTTCTTT.

V usage is TRBV9 and J usage is TRBJ1-2; no definite D call. Germline assignment: CDR1 SGDLS and CDR2 YYNGEE. The V gene lost 1 base and the J gene lost 1 base, with 11 bases spanning the gap. CDR3 size: 15 residues. Written as DNA, the CDR3 is TGTGCCAGCAGCGTAAACAGCCTAAATAACTATGGCTACACCTTC. Translation gives CASSVNSLNNYGYTF.

V gene TRBV6-1 combines with J gene TRBJ2-7, with 7 nucleotides matching TRBD1. V shed 6 bases, J shed 3 bases, and the junction held 11 bases outside the gene matches. There are 15 residues in the CDR3. Germline-derived CDR1 and CDR2 are MNHNS and SASEGT. CDR3 coding DNA: TGTGCCAGCAGAGATCGACAGGGTGGGTACTACGAGCAGTACTTC. Translation: CASRDRQGGYYEQYF.

This clone was observed a single time. The chain has TRBV6-5 and TRBJ2-7, with D maybe TRBD1 (7 bases). CDR3 length: 15 residues. V was shortened by 2 bases and J by 5 bases, with 16 bases between the two germline ends. Germline lookup yields CDR1 MNHEY and CDR2 SVGAGI. The CDR3 DNA reads TGTGCCAGCAGTTACGGGGCAGGGGGGCCCAACGAGCAGTACTTC. Amino acid sequence: CASSYGAGGPNEQYF.

V and J are TRBV7-9 and TRBJ2-7; 7 positions agree with TRBD1. V dropped 4 bases and J dropped 5; count of bases not matched to a gene: 11. CDR1 and CDR2 from the germline V gene are SEHNR and FQNEAQ (reference sequence). The CDR3 is 15 amino acids. DNA of the CDR3: TGTGCCAGCAGCTCATACAGGGGACGTGCCAACGAGCAGTACTTC. Translation gives CASSSYRGRANEQYF.

V usage is TRBV9 and J usage is TRBJ2-3, with 13 nucleotides matching TRBD2. This CDR3 is built from 16 residues. V lost 4 bases and J lost 4; bases outside the gene matches: 6. Germline-derived CDR1 and CDR2 are SGDLS and YYNGEE. This CDR3 is CASSPRTSGGPDTQYF. CDR3 bases: TGTGCCAGCAGCCCCCGGACTAGCGGGGGACCAGATACGCAGTATTTT.

CDR3 in DNA: TGCGCCTCAAGGGATTACTCTGGGGCCAACGTCCTGACTTTC. Translated, it gives CASRDYSGANVLTF. The chain couples TRBV5-1 to TRBJ2-6; D unclear. This CDR3 region has 14 residues. The germline V and J ends were trimmed by 10 bases and 0 bases, with 11 bases remaining between them. Germline CDR1 reads SGHRS; CDR2 reads YFSETQ.

The chain is built from TRBV5-6 and TRBJ1-4; 8 bases match TRBD1. CDR3 length equals 15 residues. Germline CDR1 and CDR2: SGHDT and YYEEEE. The V gene end was trimmed by 4 bases and the J gene end by 8 bases; junction bases not matched to a gene: 10. The CDR3 here is CASSPTLGQGEKLFF. As DNA, the CDR3 is TGTGCCAGCAGCCCGACCCTTGGACAGGGAGAAAAACTGTTTTTT.

The chain links TRBV4-1 to TRBJ2-2; 7 positions agree with TRBD1. Germline loops: CDR1 MGHRA, CDR2 YSYEKL. After removal of 0 bases from V and 4 bases from J, the junction contained 5 bases not matched to a gene. The CDR3 sequence is 16 residues long. Here the CDR3 DNA reads TGCGCCAGCAGCCAAGATGGGGCAGGGGGCACCGGGGAGCTGTTTTTT. It encodes CASSQDGAGGTGELFF.

The chain links TRBV2 to TRBJ2-5; D may correspond to TRBD1 or TRBD2 (5 bases each). Per germline, CDR1 SNHLY and CDR2 FYNNEI. The CDR3 has 14 amino acids. V lost 4 bases to trimming and J lost 3 bases, with 12 bases between them. For the CDR3, the DNA is TGTGCCAGCAGTGGGGACGGAGGCAAAGAGACCCAGTACTTC. Translating it yields CASSGDGGKETQYF.

The V call is TRBV10-2, the J call TRBJ1-5; D gene unclear. The V end lost 3 bases, the J end lost 0 bases, and 12 bases lay between the germline ends. Germline values: CDR1 WSHSY, CDR2 SAAADI. This CDR3 is 16 amino acids long. The chain's CDR3 is CASSDSSRNSNQPQHF. The CDR3 DNA reads as TGCGCCAGCAGTGATTCGAGTCGAAATAGCAATCAGCCCCAGCATTTT.

This CDR3 is CASSLGVAGSSYEQYF. The CDR3 DNA follows: TGTGCCAGCAGCTTAGGGGTAGCGGGAAGCTCCTACGAGCAGTACTTC. The V call is TRBV11-2, the J call TRBJ2-7, with 8 bases fitting TRBD2. Germline V gives CDR1 SGHAT, CDR2 FQNNGV. Germline trimming cut 1 base from V and 0 bases from J; bases unmatched to any gene: 5. CDR3 size: 16 residues. The full variable domain, completed using reference TRBV11-2 and TRBJ2-7, is EAGVAQSPRYKIIEKRQSVAFWCNPISGHATLYWYQQILGQGPKLLIQFQNNGVVDDSQLPKDRFSAERLKGVDSTLKIQPAKLEDSAVYLCASSLGVAGSSYEQYFGPGTRLTVT.

This clone was detected once. The chain links TRBV5-4 to TRBJ2-5, with 11 bases that match TRBD2. CDR1 is SGHNT, CDR2 YYREEE, per germline (reference sequence). This CDR3 is 17 amino acids long. Germline trimming cut 3 bases from V and 0 bases from J; bases unmatched to any gene: 7. The CDR3 nucleotides are TGTGCCAGCAGCTCGACTAGCGGGACGAAGTACCAAGAGACCCAGTACTTC. Amino acid sequence: CASSSTSGTKYQETQYF.

V and J are TRBV27 and TRBJ2-2; 8 bases line up with TRBD2. With 6 bases clipped from V and 0 bases from J, the junction kept 9 bases outside the gene matches. CDR1 MNHEY and CDR2 SMNVEV come from the germline V gene (reference sequence). The CDR3 has 17 residues. The CDR3 DNA is TGTGCCAGCAGATCGTTTCCGGGGGGGGCGAACACCGGGGAGCTGTTTTTT. This codes for CASRSFPGGANTGELFF.